One sample yielded the 5 T cell receptor beta chains listed below, sequenced in a study of shared clonotypes between healthy human individuals. Measured with immunoSEQ multiplex PCR; TCRdb has only the in-frame clones, and not every one. Counted here are about 2 million clones, about 95% occurring once; the ten biggest clones make up 0.95% to 1.5%. The naive CD8 subset, CD45RO-negative cells positively selected for CCR7, excluded terminally differentiated effector memory CD45RA+ cells. Sequences were obtained from naive CD8+ T cells sorted from blood. Receptors were obtained from a young man in good health.

This clone was observed once. The chain employs TRBV2 and TRBJ2-3, with TRBD2 as a possible D gene (7 bases). The length of the CDR3 is 15 residues. Germline values: CDR1 SNHLY, CDR2 FYNNEI. The V and J ends lost 6 bases and 5 bases respectively, with 18 bases between them. DNA for the CDR3: TGTGCCAGCAGGGGGAGGGGGGGGGCCCAAGATACGCAGTATTTT. This codes for CASRGRGGAQDTQYF.

V usage is TRBV5-1 and J usage is TRBJ2-5; 9 bases map to TRBD2. The V segment lost 7 bases and the J segment 1 base; nucleotides outside the gene matches: 11. This CDR3 is built from 16 residues. CDR1 and CDR2 (germline): SGHRS, YFSETQ. CDR3 nucleotide sequence: TGCGCCAGCTACTTAAGAGGACTAGCGACCCAAGAGACCCAGTACTTC. Its protein is CASYLRGLATQETQYF.

This chain links TRBV7-9 with TRBJ2-7, with D perhaps assigned TRBD1 or TRBD2 (5 bases each). The V end lost 5 bases, the J end lost 6 bases, and 20 bases lay between the germline ends. CDR3 length: 15 amino acids. Germline V gives CDR1 SEHNR, CDR2 FQNEAQ (reference sequence). The CDR3 protein is CASSNRDLPKTEQYF. Here the CDR3 DNA reads TGTGCCAGCAGCAATCGGGACCTACCGAAAACCGAGCAGTACTTC.

The count of this clone is one. The chain links TRBV19 to TRBJ2-5; D is perhaps TRBD1 or TRBD2 (5 bases each). The CDR3 extends over 14 amino acids. Germline-derived CDR1 and CDR2 are LNHDA and SQIVND (reference sequence). V lost 9 bases and J 2 bases, leaving 16 bases between the germline ends. The CDR3 spells CARKADGAQETQYF. In nucleotides, the CDR3 is TGTGCCAGAAAGGCCGACGGGGCGCAAGAGACCCAGTACTTC.

As to this clone: Other nucleotide sequences from this sample produce the same CDR3. The chain uses TRBV5-6 and TRBJ2-1; 11 bases agree with TRBD1. The trim removed 3 bases at V and 6 bases at J, leaving 2 bases unmatched. This CDR3 has 14 residues. CDR1 and CDR2 (germline): SGHDT, YYEEEE. The CDR3 coding sequence is TGTGCCAGCAGCTGGGGGACAGGGGGCAATGAGCAGTTCTTC. Its translation: CASSWGTGGNEQFF.